Here is one T cell receptor beta chain with its context. What this receptor recognizes is not known. No much larger clonotype is one base removed from it; base qualities were not supplied. These data belong to a study of T-cell reconstitution after alpha-beta-depleted transplantation in children (dated by TCRdb to between 2015 and 2016). Study-level background: Using TCR repertoire profiling, the study quantitatively followed how T-cell immune reconstitution unfolded in children after TCRalphabeta/CD19-depleted allogeneic hematopoietic cell transplantation.

The library was obtained by PCR. These reads were obtained on an Illumina HiSeq 2500. TCR libraries were prepared with molecular barcoding, using unique molecular identifiers to normalize TCRbeta repertoire quantification. TCRdb itself trimmed the public reads at Q25 with fastp, ran MiXCR and retained productive beta chains. Records with the same CDR3 protein are collapsed into one entry carrying the most frequent genes and DNA. The sample table contains around 400,000 distinct CDR3 sequences; only one count was recorded for under 13% of them. 4.5% to 6% of the sample comes from the top ten. The source of this sequence is a human donor who donated a stem cell graft to a child with acute myeloid leukemia. Here the sequenced sample was PBMCs from the stem cell graft donor, taken from the stem cell graft.

The CDR3 protein sequence reads: CAISPQANYGYTF. The DNA sequence is given as TGTGCCATCTCCCCACAGGCAAACTATGGCTACACCTTC. Recombination connected TRBV7-2 to TRBJ1-2, and perhaps TRBD1 as D gene, on 5 matching bases. Deletion took 10 bases off V and 2 bases off J, with a span of 14 bases between the germline ends. The cysteine opens and the phenylalanine closes a CDR3 of 13 amino acids. Only the CDR3 region is kept as DNA, spanning 39 bases read in frame from base 1. Per the germline V gene, SGHTA is the CDR1 and FQGNSA is the CDR2.